This passage covers 20 T cell receptor beta chains from one sample sequenced in a study of cytomegalovirus exposure and HLA in healthy donors. TCRdb's copy holds only in-frame clones and misses some; the assay was immunoSEQ multiplex PCR. The data hold about 56,000 clones, with about 92% observed a single time. Sequenced sample: PBMCs. These receptors originate from a woman between 18 and 29 years old in good health and CMV-seropositive.

The rearrangement joins TRBV6-6 to TRBJ1-2; 7 bases match TRBD1. This CDR3 region has 14 residues. Germline V gives CDR1 MNHNY, CDR2 SVGAGI (reference sequence). After removal of 6 bases from V and 6 bases from J, the junction contained 10 bases not matched to a gene. CDR3 residues: CASSPEGAFDGYTF. The CDR3, as DNA: TGTGCCAGCAGCCCGGAGGGGGCCTTCGATGGCTACACCTTC.

The gene calls are TRBV6-4 and TRBJ2-3, with TRBD2 matching over 11 bases. Germline values: CDR1 MRHNA, CDR2 SNTAGT. This CDR3 contains 15 residues. V lost 2 bases, J lost 4 bases, and 2 bases stayed unmatched. The CDR3 nucleotides read TGTGCCAGCAGTGACCTAGCGGGGGGAGCAGATACGCAGTATTTT. The encoded protein is CASSDLAGGADTQYF.

The chain carries TRBV7-8 and TRBJ2-3; D gene ambiguous. The CDR3 covers 15 residues. Germline CDR1 SGHVS, CDR2 FQNEAQ. V was pared by 5 bases and J by 5 bases, with 17 bases between. The CDR3 coding sequence is TGTGCCAGCAGCCTAGGGCTGGTGGTTGGAGATACGCAGTATTTT. It is translated as CASSLGLVVGDTQYF.

V gene TRBV25-1 combines with J gene TRBJ1-3; tentatively, D is TRBD1 (6 bases). CDR3 length: 14 amino acids. Trimming cost V 5 bases and J 4 bases, with 12 bases left between them. CDR1 and CDR2 (germline): MGHDK, SYGVNS. CDR3 sequence: CASSRAGTGNTIYF. For the CDR3, the DNA is TGTGCCAGCAGTCGCGCAGGGACAGGAAACACCATATATTTT.

The J gene is TRBJ1-6, the V gene TRBV27; D not resolved. Germline assignment: CDR1 MNHEY and CDR2 SMNVEV (reference sequence). V lost 6 bases and J 1 base, leaving 10 bases between the germline ends. The CDR3 is 15 residues long. The CDR3 coding sequence is TGTGCCAGCAGCCTTACAGAGTCCTATAATTCACCCCTCCACTTT. Amino acid sequence: CASSLTESYNSPLHF.

The chain employs TRBV11-2 and TRBJ1-1; 10 nucleotides match TRBD1. J lost 11 bases, V lost 1 base, and 10 bases had no gene match. This CDR3 contains 15 residues. Germline V gene lookup returns CDR1 SGHAT and CDR2 FQNNGV. The CDR3 is CASSLAEDRGRAAFF. The CDR3 bases are TGTGCCAGCAGCTTAGCAGAAGACAGGGGGCGCGCCGCTTTCTTT.

Only one count was recorded for this clone. The chain has TRBV14 and TRBJ2-2, with 8 nucleotides matching TRBD2. Trimming at V came to 4 bases and at J to 1 base, leaving 5 bases not matched to a gene. Germline loops: CDR1 SGHDN, CDR2 FVKESK. The CDR3 consists of 16 residues. This chain's CDR3 is CASSLLSGGNTGELFF. Here the CDR3 DNA reads TGTGCCAGCAGCCTACTAAGCGGGGGGAACACCGGGGAGCTGTTTTTT.

The chain uses TRBV7-9 and TRBJ1-2, with 7 bases lining up with TRBD1. The CDR3 is 14 residues long. CDR1 SEHNR and CDR2 FQNEAQ come from the germline V gene (reference sequence). Trimming cost V 5 bases and J 4 bases; bases outside gene matches: 7. CDR3 sequence: CASSADRVSYGYTF. CDR3 coding DNA: TGTGCCAGCAGCGCAGACAGGGTGTCCTATGGCTACACCTTC.

The chain is built from TRBV5-1 and TRBJ1-6; the match to TRBD1 covers 7 bases. CDR3 length: 16 amino acids. The germline CDR1 and CDR2 sequences are SGHRS and YFSETQ. The junction had 13 bases not matched to a gene; V was cut back by 5 bases and J by 8 bases. The CDR3 DNA reads as TGCGCCAGCAGACTAGCGGGGGACAGCACACATTCACCCCTCCACTTT. This gives the protein CASRLAGDSTHSPLHF.

The chain has TRBV15 and TRBJ2-5; TRBD2 matches at 12 bases. Germline-derived CDR1 and CDR2 are LNHNV and YYDKDF (reference sequence). This CDR3 has 17 residues. Losses at the gene ends were 2 bases for V and 5 bases for J; bases not matched to a gene: 9. This CDR3 is CATSRPSGGAAGETQYF. CDR3 nucleotide sequence: TGTGCCACCAGCAGACCTAGCGGGGGGGCCGCGGGCGAGACCCAGTACTTC.

V is TRBV7-8 and J is TRBJ1-6, with 9 bases fitting TRBD1. The CDR3 has 17 amino acids. Per the germline V gene, CDR1 is SGHVS and CDR2 is FQNEAQ. V gave up 5 bases and J gave up 6 bases; unmatched junction bases: 11. This CDR3 reads CASSLLRGQGFNSPLHF. CDR3 DNA sequence: TGTGCCAGCAGCCTTTTGAGAGGACAGGGGTTTAATTCACCCCTCCACTTT.

In this sample, this clone turned up once. The J gene is TRBJ1-2, the V gene TRBV29-1; D not resolved. This CDR3 comprises 14 residues. Trimming pared 0 bases from V and 1 base from J, leaving 9 bases between. CDR1 and CDR2 from the germline V gene are SQVTM and ANQGSEA. CDR3: CSVEDLGSNYGYTF. CDR3 DNA sequence: TGCAGCGTTGAAGATCTTGGCAGTAACTATGGCTACACCTTC.

The rearrangement links TRBV4-3 to TRBJ2-7, with TRBD2 as a possible D gene (5 bases). The V end lost 2 bases, the J end lost 3 bases, and 17 bases lay between the germline ends. This CDR3 has 16 residues. The germline V gene encodes CDR1 LGHNA and CDR2 YSLEER. CDR3 sequence reads: CASSQRAIRDVYEQYF. DNA of the CDR3: TGCGCCAGCAGCCAAAGGGCCATTCGGGATGTCTACGAGCAGTACTTC.

The sample holds one count of this clone. Additional DNA sequences in this sample encode the identical CDR3. The V gene is TRBV4-1, the J gene TRBJ1-6; D gene unclear. From germline, CDR1 is MGHRA and CDR2 YSYEKL. V was pared by 6 bases and J by 1 base, with 16 bases between. This CDR3 spans 17 amino acids. The CDR3 sequence is CASSQSPAISYNSPLHF. The CDR3 region has the DNA TGCGCCAGCAGTCAATCGCCTGCTATATCCTATAATTCACCCCTCCACTTT.

V usage is TRBV6-5 and J usage is TRBJ1-2; D not resolved. The CDR3 consists of 13 residues. V was clipped by 5 bases and J by 7 bases, with 14 bases between them. Per the germline V gene, CDR1 is MNHEY and CDR2 is SVGAGI. DNA for the CDR3: TGTGCCAGCAGTCGGGAGCATGAGCGTGGCTACACCTTC. This encodes CASSREHERGYTF.

The V call is TRBV4-1, the J call TRBJ2-7; 7 positions match TRBD1. Germline V gene sequence: CDR1 MGHRA, CDR2 YSYEKL. The CDR3 spans 15 residues. The V and J ends lost 2 bases and 4 bases, in that order; junction bases with no gene match: 8. The CDR3 protein is CASSQRDSREYEQYF. DNA of the CDR3: TGCGCCAGCAGCCAACGGGACAGCCGGGAATACGAGCAGTACTTC.

V gene TRBV5-1 combines with J gene TRBJ2-2, with 10 bases matching TRBD1. There are 16 residues in the CDR3. V shed 0 bases, J shed 4 bases, and the junction held 3 bases outside the gene matches. Germline V gene sequence: CDR1 SGHRS, CDR2 YFSETQ. Here the CDR3 DNA reads TGCGCCAGCAGCTTGGGACAGGGGGCGCGCACCGGGGAGCTGTTTTTT. Protein: CASSLGQGARTGELFF.

The chain links TRBV5-1 to TRBJ1-1; 7 bases align to TRBD1. With 3 bases clipped from V and 0 bases from J, the junction kept 8 bases outside the gene matches. CDR1 is SGHRS, CDR2 YFSETQ, per germline. The length of the CDR3 is 16 residues. CDR3 amino acids: CASSSQGVPLNTEAFF. CDR3 DNA: TGCGCCAGCAGCTCGCAGGGGGTCCCCCTGAACACTGAAGCTTTCTTT.

J is TRBJ1-6 and V is TRBV7-3; D ambiguous. V shed 5 bases and J shed 0 bases, with 14 bases lying between them. Germline V gene lookup returns CDR1 SGHTA and CDR2 FQGTGA. The CDR3 runs to 17 residues. This chain's CDR3 is CASSLRWASSYNSPLHF. As DNA, the CDR3 is TGTGCCAGCAGCCTCCGGTGGGCAAGCTCCTATAATTCACCCCTCCACTTT.

This chain uses TRBV19 with TRBJ2-3; TRBD2 might be the D (5 bases). Per germline, CDR1 LNHDA and CDR2 SQIVND (reference sequence). This CDR3 spans 13 amino acids. V gave up 5 bases and J gave up 3 bases, with 9 bases separating them. The CDR3 loop is CASSPTGTDTQYF. DNA of the CDR3: TGTGCCAGTAGTCCTACGGGAACAGATACGCAGTATTTT.